Detailed here is one T cell receptor beta chain. CDR1 and CDR2 (germline): KGHSH, LQKENI. The V gene lost 8 bases and the J gene lost 1 base, with 15 bases spanning the gap. CDR3 length: 15 amino acids. The data were taken from a study of blood T cell repertoires in COVID-19. Study information: Samples representing acute and convalescent COVID-19 were sourced from the United States, Italy and Spain. The analysed material was cDNA or gDNA that came from T cells, B-cell-depleted T cells, or PBMCs.

Per the original methods: By means of reference gene primer amplification, nucleated cell counts were estimated. The method was immunoSEQ multiplex PCR; TCRdb's version includes in-frame clones alone and lacks a portion of them. The DNA was the basis for D and trimming; V, J and clone size are from that table. The sample includes roughly 670,000 clones, 70% to 90% of them seen just once. Sequencing input: peripheral blood. V is TRBV18 and J is TRBJ1-3; possibly TRBD1 for D (6 bases). The sequence was collected from a woman younger than 35 with acute or convalescent COVID-19. CDR3 sequence (DNA): TGTGCCAGCCAGACAGGAAAGGGGTCTGGAAACACCATATATTTT. It specifies CASQTGKGSGNTIYF.